This record looks at one T cell receptor (beta chain) sequence and its context. V was cut by 0 bases and J by 4 bases, with 15 bases left in between. The CDR3 sequence is 16 residues long. Germline CDR1 is LGHNA and CDR2 is YNFKEQ. In the source study's methods: Amplification of reference gene primers was used by the study to estimate nucleated cell counts. Generated by immunoSEQ multiplex PCR, the TCRdb table keeps only in-frame clones and is missing some. V and J calls and clone size are copied from that table; D and trimming were computed from the DNA. The table lists over 20,000 clones, 80% to 90% of them singletons. This specimen comes from a study of blood T cell repertoires in COVID-19. Study overall: Material from acute and convalescent COVID-19 was sourced from the United States, Italy and Spain. T cells, B-cell-depleted T cells, or PBMCs provided the cDNA or gDNA that served as material.

Sequencing was carried out using peripheral blood. The clonotype originates from a man between 50 and 59 years old with active COVID-19. The rearrangement joins TRBV4-2 to TRBJ1-2; a weak D match, TRBD1 (5 bases). This CDR3 reads CASSQDRGQAGYGYTF. The CDR3 DNA sequence: TGTGCCAGCAGCCAAGATAGGGGCCAGGCCGGCTATGGCTACACCTTC.